These 24 T cell receptor beta chains came from one sample sequenced in a study of control samples from healthy donors and cancer patients. Generated by immunoSEQ multiplex PCR, the TCRdb table keeps only in-frame clones and is missing some. The table lists 150,000 or so clones, about 93% of them singletons. Sequencing was done on a sample of PBMCs. The receptors were gathered from a man aged 55 to 70 with colorectal cancer.

V is TRBV2 and J is TRBJ2-7, with D hard to call. CDR1 is SNHLY, CDR2 FYNNEI, per germline. The CDR3 is 13 residues long. V was cut by 5 bases and J by 2 bases, with 10 bases left in between. CDR3 protein: CASSPQVAYEQYF. In DNA, the CDR3 is TGTGCCAGCAGTCCCCAGGTTGCCTACGAGCAGTACTTC.

In DNA form, the CDR3 reads TGTGCCTGGAGTACCATGTACGAGCAGTACTTC. This translates into CAWSTMYEQYF. V is TRBV30 and J is TRBJ2-7; D is unclear. V dropped 2 bases and J dropped 4 bases, with 6 bases sitting between them. Germline lookup yields CDR1 GTSNPN and CDR2 SVGIG (reference sequence). The CDR3 covers 11 residues.

The V and J genes are TRBV4-3 and TRBJ2-7; 10 nucleotides agree with TRBD2. The germline V gene has CDR1 LGHNA and CDR2 YSLEER. Losses at the gene ends were 1 base for V and 2 bases for J; bases not matched to a gene: 2. The CDR3 spans 15 residues. CDR3 sequence reads: CASSQVAGGAYEQYF. The DNA of the CDR3 is TGCGCCAGCAGCCAAGTAGCGGGGGGAGCCTACGAGCAGTACTTC.

Here the CDR3 reads CASSYRQGSYEQYF. CDR3 DNA sequence: TGTGCCAGCAGCTACCGACAGGGGAGCTACGAGCAGTACTTC. The chain links TRBV7-2 to TRBJ2-7, with 8 bases fitting TRBD1. Trimming took 4 bases from V and 3 from J; bases not matched to a gene: 5. From germline, CDR1 is SGHTA and CDR2 FQGNSA. The CDR3 totals 14 residues.

CDR3 sequence (DNA): TGTGCCAGTAGTCAAGGGGTTAATGAAAAACTGTTTTTT. Translating gives CASSQGVNEKLFF. The chain is built from TRBV19 and TRBJ1-4, with D perhaps TRBD1 (5 bases). Germline loops: CDR1 LNHDA, CDR2 SQIVND (reference sequence). V dropped 5 bases and J dropped 4 bases, with 8 bases sitting between them. This CDR3 spans 13 amino acids.

The chain uses TRBV5-1 and TRBJ1-1, with 7 bases fitting TRBD1. The V and J ends lost 1 base and 1 base, in that order; junction bases with no gene match: 7. There are 16 residues in the CDR3. The germline gives CDR1 SGHRS, CDR2 YFSETQ. This chain's CDR3 is CASSLSYRGSNTEAFF. The CDR3 nucleotides are TGCGCCAGCAGCTTGTCCTACAGGGGATCGAACACTGAAGCTTTCTTT.

The chain joins TRBV6-5 to TRBJ2-3; D may match TRBD1 or TRBD2 (5 bases each). The germline V gene has CDR1 MNHEY and CDR2 SVGAGI. CDR3 length: 15 amino acids. The germline V and J ends were trimmed by 6 bases and 4 bases, with 17 bases remaining between them. CDR3 sequence (DNA): TGTGCCAGCAGCCTCAGGCCGGGGCGGTCAGATACGCAGTATTTT. This encodes CASSLRPGRSDTQYF.

The V call is TRBV27, the J call TRBJ2-1, with TRBD1 matching over 12 bases. The CDR3 is made up of 16 amino acids. Germline CDR1 reads MNHEY; CDR2 reads SMNVEV (reference sequence). V lost 3 bases, J lost 9 bases, and 9 bases stayed unmatched. CDR3 sequence: CASSFVGTGGIGEQFF. CDR3 coding DNA: TGTGCCAGCAGTTTCGTTGGGACAGGGGGCATTGGTGAGCAGTTCTTC.

The V and J genes are TRBV16 and TRBJ1-1; no clear D gene. V lost 3 bases and J 0 bases, leaving 11 bases between the germline ends. Germline CDR1 reads KGHSY; CDR2 reads FQNENV. The CDR3 spans 15 residues. The CDR3, as DNA: TGTGCCAGCAGCCACCCTTCGGATGTGAACACTGAAGCTTTCTTT. The encoded protein is CASSHPSDVNTEAFF.

The rearrangement uses TRBV6-5 and TRBJ2-1, with 9 bases aligning to TRBD1. Germline V lookup: CDR1 MNHEY, CDR2 SVGAGI. After removal of 0 bases from V and 4 bases from J, the junction contained 1 base not matched to a gene. This CDR3 has 15 amino acids. CDR3 bases: TGTGCCAGCAGTTACTCGGACAGGGGATACAATGAGCAGTTCTTC. It yields the protein CASSYSDRGYNEQFF.

The chain carries TRBV18 and TRBJ1-1; a possible D gene is TRBD1 (5 bases). The CDR3 consists of 14 residues. V was trimmed by 1 base and J by 3 bases, leaving 9 bases between them. The germline V gene encodes CDR1 KGHSH and CDR2 LQKENI. CDR3 amino acids: CASSPRGGYTEAFF. CDR3 nucleotide sequence: TGTGCCAGCTCACCACGGGGGGGTTACACTGAAGCTTTCTTT.

The J gene is TRBJ1-2, the V gene TRBV6-5; weak D call: TRBD1 (5 bases). The V gene's germline CDR1 is MNHEY and CDR2 SVGAGI. This CDR3 is built from 16 residues. Trimming shortened V by 0 bases and J by 2 bases, and 13 bases separated the two germline ends. The DNA of the CDR3 is TGTGCCAGCAGTTACTCGGTCTGGCCAGGGAACTATGGCTACACCTTC. The encoded protein is CASSYSVWPGNYGYTF.

V usage is TRBV5-4 and J usage is TRBJ1-6; D ambiguous. Trimming shortened V by 2 bases and J by 1 base, and 7 bases separated the two germline ends. The CDR3 is made up of 15 amino acids. The V gene's germline CDR1 is SGHNT and CDR2 YYREEE (reference sequence). In nucleotides, the CDR3 is TGTGCCAGCAGCTTAGCCCCGTCCTATAATTCACCCCTCCACTTT. Translation: CASSLAPSYNSPLHF.

The chain uses TRBV28 and TRBJ1-2, with 7 bases that match TRBD1. J was trimmed by 4 bases and V by 5 bases; bases with no gene match: 4. Germline values: CDR1 MDHEN, CDR2 SYDVKM. CDR3 size: 13 residues. DNA for the CDR3: TGTGCCAGCAGTCCCCCAGGGGGCTATGGCTACACCTTC. Its protein product is CASSPPGGYGYTF.

The V call is TRBV7-2, the J call TRBJ2-1; 11 nucleotides align to TRBD1. Germline-derived CDR1 and CDR2 are SGHTA and FQGNSA. The CDR3 spans 17 residues. V shed 5 bases, J shed 6 bases, and the junction held 12 bases outside the gene matches. The chain's CDR3 is CASSVTPTGTGGNEQFF. Here the CDR3 DNA reads TGTGCCAGCAGCGTAACACCGACCGGGACAGGGGGCAATGAGCAGTTCTTC. Together with reference TRBV7-2 and TRBJ2-1, the CDR3 gives the full variable domain: GAGVSQSPSNKVTEKGKDVELRCDPISGHTALYWYRQSLGQGLEFLIYFQGNSAPDKSGLPSDRFSAERTGGSVSTLTIQRTQQEDSAVYLCASSVTPTGTGGNEQFFGPGTRLTVL.

The rearrangement joins TRBV6-2 or TRBV6-3 to TRBJ2-7; 9 bases line up with TRBD1. CDR3 length: 16 amino acids. CDR1 is MNHEY, CDR2 SVGEGT, per germline. V dropped 5 bases and J dropped 3; count of bases not matched to a gene: 11. Here the CDR3 reads CASSPYRGHGGYEQYF. The CDR3 DNA is TGTGCCAGCAGTCCCTACAGGGGGCACGGAGGCTACGAGCAGTACTTC.

The V gene is TRBV20-1, the J gene TRBJ1-2, with D possibly being TRBD1 (5 bases). Per the germline V gene, CDR1 is DFQATT and CDR2 is SNEGSKA (reference sequence). This CDR3 comprises 11 residues. V was pared by 3 bases and J by 8 bases, with 10 bases between. The CDR3 reads CSASREWGYTF. The CDR3 DNA sequence: TGCAGTGCTAGCAGGGAGTGGGGCTACACCTTC.

The J gene is TRBJ2-7, the V gene TRBV9; D may be TRBD1 (6 bases). This CDR3 has 14 amino acids. The germline V gene encodes CDR1 SGDLS and CDR2 YYNGEE. V was shortened by 0 bases and J by 4 bases, with 11 bases between the two germline ends. CDR3 nucleotides: TGTGCCAGCAGCGTAGAGGGCAGGGGTTACGAGCAGTACTTC. Translation gives CASSVEGRGYEQYF.

The CDR3 DNA reads as TGCAGCGTTGAGAGGCGCGAAGGTGAAAAACTGTTTTTT. This gives the protein CSVERREGEKLFF. The genes are TRBV29-1 and TRBJ1-4, with no clear D. Germline V gene sequence: CDR1 SQVTM, CDR2 ANQGSEA. Trimming took 3 bases from V and 7 from J, leaving 12 bases between them. The CDR3 is made up of 13 amino acids. Together with reference TRBV29-1 and TRBJ1-4, the CDR3 gives the full variable domain: SAVISQKPSRDICQRGTSLTIQCQVDSQVTMMFWYRQQPGQSLTLIATANQGSEATYESGFVIDKFPISRPNLTFSTLTVSNMSPEDSSIYLCSVERREGEKLFFGSGTQLSVL.

The chain combines TRBV6-5 with TRBJ1-4, with D maybe TRBD1 (6 bases). CDR3 length equals 13 residues. Germline CDR1 is MNHEY and CDR2 is SVGAGI. V lost 10 bases, J lost 5 bases, and 14 bases lay in between. CDR3 nucleotides: TGTGCCACCCTGGACAGATTCAATGAAAAACTGTTTTTT. Residues: CATLDRFNEKLFF.

The chain combines TRBV6-5 with TRBJ2-1, with 14 bases fitting TRBD2. There are 13 residues in the CDR3. Germline V gene sequence: CDR1 MNHEY, CDR2 SVGAGI. With 8 bases clipped from V and 10 bases from J, the junction kept 4 bases outside the gene matches. CDR3 amino acids: CASRTSGGLEQFF. The DNA for the CDR3 is TGTGCCAGCCGGACTAGCGGGGGGCTAGAGCAGTTCTTC.

The chain couples TRBV3-1 (or the pseudogene TRBV3-2) to TRBJ1-1; D uncertain. The CDR3 totals 14 residues. V was trimmed by 3 bases and J by 6 bases, leaving 14 bases between them. Germline V gene sequence: CDR1 LGHDT, CDR2 YNNKEL (reference sequence). The CDR3 protein is CASSHSAGGAEAFF. Here the CDR3 DNA reads TGTGCCAGCAGCCACTCGGCCGGCGGCGCTGAAGCTTTCTTT.

Here the CDR3 reads CASSYSSGSTDTQYF. In DNA form, the CDR3 reads TGTGCCAGCAGTTACTCTTCTGGGTCCACAGATACGCAGTATTTT. The chain has TRBV6-5 and TRBJ2-3, with D hard to call. Trimming took off 0 bases at V and 2 bases at J, with 9 bases between the two ends. This CDR3 comprises 15 residues. Germline V gene data show CDR1 as MNHEY and CDR2 as SVGAGI.

V usage is TRBV4-1 and J usage is TRBJ2-2, with 9 bases fitting TRBD2. The CDR3 covers 17 residues. The trim removed 4 bases at V and 6 bases at J, leaving 12 bases unmatched. Germline V CDR1 and CDR2: MGHRA, YSYEKL. In DNA form, the CDR3 reads TGCGCCAGCAGCCTCTCCGGGACTAGCCCCACAGCCGGGGAGCTGTTTTTT. Its protein is CASSLSGTSPTAGELFF.